This T cell receptor (beta chain) was retrieved from a study of blood T cell repertoires in COVID-19. The repertoire was sequenced with immunoSEQ multiplex PCR; TCRdb's copy has only in-frame clones and lacks some. Here the sample spans more than 55,000 clones, 80% to 90% being singletons. This receptor was taken from a man between 60 and 75 years old with acute or convalescent COVID-19. Material for sequencing was peripheral blood.

The chain's CDR3 is CASSPPEGAAETQYF. The CDR3 DNA reads TGTGCCAGCAGTCCCCCAGAGGGGGCCGCAGAGACCCAGTACTTC. The chain combines TRBV28 with TRBJ2-5; TRBD1 matches at 7 bases. In germline, CDR1 is MDHEN, CDR2 SYDVKM. The CDR3 is made up of 15 amino acids. Unmatched junction bases numbered 10, after V lost 5 bases and J lost 4 bases.